The entry that follows covers one T cell receptor beta chain sequence. In this sample, this clonotype turned up many times. The antigen this receptor binds is unknown. Base qualities were left out, and no much larger clone turns up one base away. TCR alpha and beta CDR3 regions were amplified with the iRepertoire nested amplicon-rescue multiplex PCR (arm-PCR) platform from RNA. For one-step reverse transcription and amplification, about 90-400 ng of tissue mRNA or PBMC total RNA was used as input. After bead purification, a secondary multiplex PCR added Illumina adapters, and libraries were gel-purified between 200 and 400 bp. Demultiplexing relied on internal 6-nucleotide barcodes carried by the libraries. The libraries were sequenced on an Illumina MiSeq using 2x220 or 2x250 nucleotide paired-end reads. In the source study's methods: Paired reads were merged using FLASH 1.2.11 and aligned with BWA-MEM to the GRCh37 human genome, and TRA and TRB reads were then extracted. An IMGT-derived reference of cassette sequences and CDR3 motifs, with pseudogenes included, was used for V and J assignment. Three-frame translation of reads was performed, and productive CDR3s were defined as those with a C...FGXG motif and no stop codons. Clonotypes were defined as unique combinations of V-J cassette pair and CDR3 amino acid sequence. Filtering of reads was based on Hamming distance, with the threshold set by the sequence error rate of each sample in mapped regions. TCRdb reprocessed the public reads (quality trimming at Q25 with fastp, clone calling with MiXCR) and kept in-frame beta chains. Identical CDR3 proteins give one entry, which carries the most common genes and DNA. These V and J calls originate from TCRdb's pipeline instead of the authors' own analysis. The sample has approximately 140,000 distinct CDR3 sequences on record, around 25% of them singletons. Together, the top ten hold 27% of the sample.

The CDR3, from cysteine to phenylalanine, totals 12 residues. The retained sequence is limited to the CDR3, 36 bases, with the frame set at the first base. From the germline V gene (reference sequence), CDR1 is LNHNV and CDR2 is YYDKDF. V is trimmed back by 6 bases and J by 5 bases, and the junction contains 3 bases that no gene match accounts for. These data belong to a study of glioma-infiltrating T cells (TCRdb year 2016). Study-level background: The study sequenced TCR alpha- and beta-chain repertoires from glioma tissue, from non-neoplastic brain tissue and from matched peripheral blood mononuclear cells. To measure divergence between tissue and blood T-cell populations, each tissue-infiltrating repertoire was compared with the peripheral blood repertoire of the same patient. The paired cohort was made up of three low-grade glioma patients, several primary glioblastoma patients and three non-glioma patients who contributed non-neoplastic brain tissue.

The investigation overall reported the following: Tissue and blood shared very few CDR3 sequences, a result attributed to high CDR3 diversity and limited sampling. Group comparisons were based on small numbers of patients: three non-neoplastic, three low-grade glioma and roughly eight glioblastoma patients. VJ-independent divergence between tissue and blood was lower than expected in non-neoplastic patients but higher than expected in all gliomas, particularly low-grade gliomas.

Sequencing was done on a sample of glioma tissue, nonneoplastic brain tissue, or PBMCs (not recorded which). The TCR sequence derives from a human donor with low-grade glioma or glioblastoma, undergoing nonglioma brain surgery, or in good health (not recorded which). The receptor chain draws on TRBV15 and TRBJ2-5; 7 bases in between match TRBD1. The nucleotides are TGTGCCACCAGGGGACAGCGGGAGACCCAGTACTTC. It codes for CATRGQRETQYF.